This TCR beta chain was profiled in a study of blood T cell repertoires in COVID-19. Germline V CDR1 and CDR2: SEHNR, FQNEAQ (reference sequence). The CDR3 length is 15 residues. Deletions cut 5 bases from V and 5 bases from J, with 15 bases between. Participants came from roughly 25 US areas, aged about 18 to 89 years. Two consecutive negative NP/OP PCR tests, clearance, or resolved symptoms defined Cohort 3 recovery. This clone was seen only a few times. Profiling relied on immunoSEQ multiplex PCR, and the TCRdb table lists in-frame clones only, not all of them. This sample carries 150,000 to 200,000 clones, 89% of them seen once, and the ten largest clones take around 0.77%.

Material: PBMCs or T cells enriched from blood (not recorded which). The chain recombines TRBV7-9 with TRBJ2-2; D is undetermined. This clonotype was obtained from a woman aged 18 to 35 who had recovered from COVID-19. This CDR3 is CASSPAQSGTGELFF. The DNA for the CDR3 is TGTGCCAGCAGCCCGGCCCAGTCAGGAACCGGGGAGCTGTTTTTT.